This note documents a single T cell receptor beta chain sequence. Both 60 Vbeta primers and 13 Jbeta primers went into the PCR. TCRdb's table, derived via immunoSEQ multiplex PCR, lists solely in-frame clones and lacks some. In the table there are nearly 95,000 clones, 75% to 80% of which are singletons. These data belong to a study of cytomegalovirus exposure and HLA in healthy donors. Germline V lookup: CDR1 SNHLY, CDR2 FYNNEI. The CDR3 contains 13 residues. The ends lost 8 bases at V and 8 bases at J; junction bases unmatched: 5. This sequence was found in a woman between 40 and 55 years old in good health and CMV-seronegative. The genes are TRBV2 and TRBJ2-1; 11 nucleotides align to TRBD1. Sequenced material: PBMCs. The CDR3 protein is CASGGTGGYEQFF. The CDR3 DNA sequence: TGTGCCAGCGGGGGGACAGGGGGTTATGAGCAGTTCTTC.